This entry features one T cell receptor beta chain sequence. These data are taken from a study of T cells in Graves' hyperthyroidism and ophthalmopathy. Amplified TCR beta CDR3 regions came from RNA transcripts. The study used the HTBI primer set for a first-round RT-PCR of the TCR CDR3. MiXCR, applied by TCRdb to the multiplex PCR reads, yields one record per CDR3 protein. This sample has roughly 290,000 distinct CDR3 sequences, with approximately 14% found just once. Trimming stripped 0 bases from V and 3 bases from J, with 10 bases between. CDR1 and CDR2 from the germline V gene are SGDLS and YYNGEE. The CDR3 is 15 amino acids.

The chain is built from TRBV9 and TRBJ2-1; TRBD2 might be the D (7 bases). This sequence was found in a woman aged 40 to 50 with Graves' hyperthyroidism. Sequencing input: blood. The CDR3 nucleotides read TGTGCCAGCAGCGTAGGGGGGGGCGGCTACAATGAGCAGTTCTTC. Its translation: CASSVGGGGYNEQFF.